What follows describes a single T cell receptor beta chain. How the authors handled the data: Scientists estimated how many nucleated cells there were by amplifying reference gene primers. Produced via immunoSEQ multiplex PCR; TCRdb's table is partial and in-frame only. The DNA gave D and trimming, while V, J and clone size come from that table. The sample has approximately 290,000 clones, around 85% seen once. This entry is derived from a study of blood T cell repertoires in COVID-19. Across the whole study: From the United States, Italy and Spain came samples of acute and convalescent COVID-19. In each case, the material was cDNA or gDNA derived from T cells, B-cell-depleted T cells, or PBMCs.

The germline CDR1 and CDR2 sequences are LNHNV and YYDKDF (reference sequence). The CDR3 contains 15 residues. V lost 6 bases and J lost 0; bases outside the gene matches: 1. Sequenced: peripheral blood. The clonotype originates from a human donor with COVID-19, enrolled during active disease. The donor label of this sample is uncertain. The chain couples TRBV15 to TRBJ2-6, with 8 positions matching TRBD1. CDR3 amino acids: CATSGQGSGANVLTF. The CDR3 DNA reads as TGTGCCACCAGTGGACAGGGCTCTGGGGCCAACGTCCTGACTTTC.